This T cell receptor beta chain was retrieved from a study of CD8+ T cells in alopecia areata. General observations from the study: In blood and scalp, many expanded lesional clones persisted during tofacitinib.

Investigators isolated RNA and reverse transcribed it into cDNA to act as the sequencing template. Only in-frame clones appear in the TCRdb table, and some are missing; sequencing was by immunoSEQ multiplex PCR. Here the sample spans approximately 110,000 clones, 55% to 60% being singletons. Regarding this clone: The antigen is not known.

Sample treatment: oral pan-JAK inhibitor, 5-10 mg twice daily. Lesional scalp tissue (obtained by punch biopsy) and peripheral blood were collected from alopecia areata patients. CDR3 length: 12 residues. Trimming took off 4 bases at V and 4 bases at J, with 10 bases between the two ends. The V gene's germline CDR1 is SQVTM and CDR2 ANQGSEA. This chain links TRBV29-1 with TRBJ1-2, with no clear D. The clonotype comes from a human donor with alopecia areata. The starting material was CD4+ T cells sorted from blood, obtained at week 24, from a patient treated with tofacitinib. This CDR3 reads CSVVSDSYGYTF. CDR3 nucleotide sequence: TGCAGCGTTGTCAGCGATTCCTATGGCTACACCTTC. The complete variable domain, with remaining parts taken from reference TRBV29-1 and TRBJ1-2, reads SAVISQKPSRDICQRGTSLTIQCQVDSQVTMMFWYRQQPGQSLTLIATANQGSEATYESGFVIDKFPISRPNLTFSTLTVSNMSPEDSSIYLCSVVSDSYGYTFGSGTRLTVV.